One sample yielded the 21 T cell receptor beta chains listed below, sequenced in a study of cytomegalovirus exposure and HLA in healthy donors. Sequenced by immunoSEQ multiplex PCR; TCRdb stores in-frame clones only, minus some. This table holds about 71,000 clones, approximately 94% found once. The source material was PBMCs. Source of these receptors: a man between 18 and 29 years old in good health and CMV-seropositive.

This clone turned up a few times. No DNA is shown, since the ends of the CDR3 on it are uncertain; the CDR3 is the one TCRdb lists. The chain links TRBV30 to TRBJ2-2; the DNA was not compared with TRBD2, the D call given in the table. The CDR3 numbers 18 amino acids, ends counted. The germline gives CDR1 GTSNPN, CDR2 SVGIG (reference sequence). The CDR3: CAWSVFLGGGVRFGELFF.

This chain uses TRBV5-1 with TRBJ2-3; 7 nucleotides match TRBD2. J was trimmed by 4 bases and V by 2 bases; bases with no gene match: 7. The CDR3 runs 15 residues. Germline assignment: CDR1 SGHRS and CDR2 YFSETQ. The DNA of the CDR3 is TGCGCCAGCAGCTTTGTCGCGGGAGACTCAGATACGCAGTATTTT. As protein: CASSFVAGDSDTQYF.

The rearrangement links TRBV7-2 to TRBJ2-3; 9 bases fit TRBD2. The V and J ends lost 5 bases and 2 bases, in that order; junction bases with no gene match: 5. There are 15 residues in the CDR3. Germline V gene lookup returns CDR1 SGHTA and CDR2 FQGNSA. CDR3 region: CASSLSGGNTDTQYF. The CDR3 nucleotides read TGTGCCAGCAGCCTTAGCGGGGGAAACACAGATACGCAGTATTTT.

This chain joins TRBV9 and TRBJ2-2, with D hard to call. The V gene lost 2 bases and the J gene lost 7 bases, with 9 bases spanning the gap. The CDR3 has 13 residues. Germline V gene lookup returns CDR1 SGDLS and CDR2 YYNGEE. CDR3 sequence reads: CASSVRRNGELFF. In DNA, the CDR3 is TGTGCCAGCAGCGTTAGGCGGAACGGGGAGCTGTTTTTT.

This chain joins TRBV4-1 and TRBJ2-7; 13 bases agree with TRBD2. The CDR3 totals 14 residues. V was pared by 6 bases and J by 6 bases, with 5 bases of the junction left unmatched. Germline values: CDR1 MGHRA, CDR2 YSYEKL. CDR3 protein: CASRQGLAGSEQYF. Written as DNA, the CDR3 is TGCGCCAGCAGACAGGGACTAGCGGGAAGCGAGCAGTACTTC.

The chain has TRBV13 and TRBJ1-1; D is possibly TRBD1 (6 bases). V was cut by 5 bases and J by 2 bases, with 18 bases left in between. The length of the CDR3 is 16 residues. Per germline, CDR1 PRHDT and CDR2 FYEKMQ (reference sequence). CDR3 in amino acids: CASSPPLGAQNTEAFF. CDR3 nucleotide sequence: TGTGCCAGCAGCCCCCCCCTGGGGGCCCAAAACACTGAAGCTTTCTTT.

CDR3 DNA sequence: TGTGCCAGCAAAGGAGAGGCAGATACGCAGTATTTT. It encodes CASKGEADTQYF. The J gene is TRBJ2-3, the V gene TRBV2; no definite D call. There are 12 residues in the CDR3. The V gene lost 7 bases and the J gene lost 4 bases, with 9 bases spanning the gap. Looked up from germline, CDR1 is SNHLY and CDR2 is FYNNEI.

The genes are TRBV9 and TRBJ2-1; 7 bases are shared with TRBD1. The junction had 20 bases not matched to a gene; V was cut back by 0 bases and J by 8 bases. Germline V gene data show CDR1 as SGDLS and CDR2 as YYNGEE. This CDR3 is built from 19 residues. The CDR3 bases are TGTGCCAGCAGCGTAGAGGACAGGCTTCTTAGCAGCCCAAGAGATGAGCAGTTCTTC. The encoded protein is CASSVEDRLLSSPRDEQFF. Full variable domain (missing parts from reference TRBV9 and TRBJ2-1): DSGVTQTPKHLITATGQRVTLRCSPRSGDLSVYWYQQSLDQGLQFLIQYYNGEERAKGNILERFSAQQFPDLHSELNLSSLELGDSALYFCASSVEDRLLSSPRDEQFFGPGTRLTVL.

The chain recombines TRBV9 with TRBJ1-2; TRBD1 is a possible D gene (6 bases). The CDR3 runs to 15 residues. Trimming took off 4 bases at V and 3 bases at J, with 16 bases between the two ends. Germline V CDR1 and CDR2: SGDLS, YYNGEE. DNA for the CDR3: TGTGCCAGCAGCCGAAAAGGACAGAACTACTATGGCTACACCTTC. Its translation: CASSRKGQNYYGYTF.

The chain has TRBV5-1 and TRBJ2-7; 10 bases match TRBD1. CDR3 length: 16 amino acids. CDR1 is SGHRS, CDR2 YFSETQ, per germline. V lost 3 bases to trimming and J lost 2 bases; unmatched junction nucleotides: 8. CDR3 amino acids: CASSSTSGTGAYEQYF. In DNA, the CDR3 is TGCGCCAGCAGCTCGACGTCCGGGACAGGGGCCTACGAGCAGTACTTC.

The chain recombines TRBV27 with TRBJ2-1; D is perhaps TRBD1 (5 bases). The CDR3 contains 15 residues. Germline loops: CDR1 MNHEY, CDR2 SMNVEV (reference sequence). The germline V and J ends were trimmed by 4 bases and 8 bases, with 18 bases remaining between them. CDR3 in amino acids: CASSSHYPRVYEQFF. The CDR3 nucleotides read TGTGCCAGCAGTTCCCACTACCCCAGGGTCTATGAGCAGTTCTTC.

The chain recombines TRBV19 with TRBJ2-1; 7 positions agree with TRBD2. CDR1 is LNHDA and CDR2 is SQIVND in the germline V gene (reference sequence). This CDR3 spans 15 amino acids. V gave up 1 base and J gave up 9 bases; unmatched junction bases: 9. CDR3 sequence reads: CASSIGLAGDGEQFF. CDR3 nucleotide sequence: TGTGCCAGTAGTATAGGCTTAGCGGGCGACGGTGAGCAGTTCTTC.

J is TRBJ2-7 and V is TRBV10-1, with 9 bases identical to TRBD2. CDR1 is WNHNN and CDR2 is SYGVQD in the germline V gene (reference sequence). CDR3 length: 15 residues. V was pared by 0 bases and J by 4 bases, with 4 bases of the junction left unmatched. The CDR3: CASSESPAGGYEQYF. The CDR3 DNA reads TGCGCCAGCAGTGAGTCGCCAGCGGGAGGTTACGAGCAGTACTTC.

The CDR3 DNA follows: TGTGCCAGCAGCTTAGGACAGGGAACGGACAATGAGCAGTTCTTC. It yields the protein CASSLGQGTDNEQFF. The V gene is TRBV11-3, the J gene TRBJ2-1; 7 bases are a match to TRBD1. The CDR3 loop spans 15 amino acids. Germline values: CDR1 SGHNT, CDR2 YENEEA. With 1 base clipped from V and 5 bases from J, the junction kept 5 bases outside the gene matches.

The chain is built from TRBV12-5 and TRBJ2-5; D gene uncertain. The V end lost 6 bases, the J end lost 6 bases, and 8 bases lay between the germline ends. CDR1 and CDR2 from the germline V gene are LGHNT and FRNRAP. The CDR3 consists of 11 residues. CDR3 amino acids: CASGVLKTQYF. Here the CDR3 DNA reads TGTGCTAGTGGGGTACTAAAGACCCAGTACTTC.

This chain connects TRBV2 to TRBJ2-5; 7 bases map to TRBD2. CDR1 is SNHLY, CDR2 FYNNEI, per germline. The CDR3 extends over 15 amino acids. V was clipped by 4 bases and J by 5 bases; unmatched bases: 10. The CDR3 DNA reads TGTGCCAGCAGTGTCGGGACTATTACTAGTGAGACCCAGTACTTC. Amino acid sequence: CASSVGTITSETQYF.

The chain joins TRBV5-1 to TRBJ2-2; TRBD1 aligns across 9 bases. CDR3 length: 16 amino acids. Germline lookup yields CDR1 SGHRS and CDR2 YFSETQ. J was trimmed by 4 bases and V by 4 bases; bases with no gene match: 8. This CDR3 is CASSPTGGAGTGELFF. The CDR3, as DNA: TGCGCCAGCAGCCCAACAGGGGGCGCGGGCACCGGGGAGCTGTTTTTT.

The V call is TRBV27, the J call TRBJ1-5, with 10 nucleotides matching TRBD1. Losses at the gene ends were 5 bases for V and 4 bases for J; bases not matched to a gene: 5. Germline V gives CDR1 MNHEY, CDR2 SMNVEV (reference sequence). CDR3 length: 15 amino acids. CDR3 in amino acids: CASSPDRGLNQPQHF. The CDR3 DNA reads as TGTGCCAGCAGTCCCGACAGGGGGCTAAATCAGCCCCAGCATTTT.

The chain employs TRBV28 and TRBJ1-2; TRBD1 aligns across 8 bases. Germline values: CDR1 MDHEN, CDR2 SYDVKM. The CDR3 length is 13 residues. V shed 8 bases and J 2 bases; nucleotides not matched to a gene: 4. The CDR3 nucleotides are TGTGCCAGCTGGGACAGGATGAACTATGGCTACACCTTC. This sequence encodes CASWDRMNYGYTF.

This clone was observed a single time. This CDR3 is CASSVFPADAANTGELFF. CDR3 DNA sequence: TGTGCCAGCAGCGTCTTCCCGGCTGACGCGGCGAACACCGGGGAGCTGTTTTTT. The chain joins TRBV9 to TRBJ2-2; D remains ambiguous. The CDR3 consists of 18 residues. The V and J ends lost 2 bases and 0 bases respectively, with 17 bases between them. The germline CDR1 and CDR2 sequences are SGDLS and YYNGEE.

This chain connects TRBV28 to TRBJ2-1; TRBD2 matches at 9 bases. There are 15 residues in the CDR3. The germline gives CDR1 MDHEN, CDR2 SYDVKM. The V segment lost 3 bases and the J segment 8 bases; nucleotides outside the gene matches: 8. CDR3 DNA sequence: TGTGCCAGCAGTTTCGCGGGAGGGCTTAGCGATGAGCAGTTCTTC. This gives the protein CASSFAGGLSDEQFF.